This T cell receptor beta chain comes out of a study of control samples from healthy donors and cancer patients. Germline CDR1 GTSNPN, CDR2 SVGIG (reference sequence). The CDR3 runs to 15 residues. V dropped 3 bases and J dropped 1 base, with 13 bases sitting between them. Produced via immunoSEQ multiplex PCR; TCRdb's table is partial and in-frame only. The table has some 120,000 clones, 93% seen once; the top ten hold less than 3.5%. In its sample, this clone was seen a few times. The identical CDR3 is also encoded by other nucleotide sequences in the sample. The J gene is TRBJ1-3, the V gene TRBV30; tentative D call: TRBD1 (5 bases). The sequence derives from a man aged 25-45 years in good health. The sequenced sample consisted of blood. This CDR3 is CAWSRDSGSGNTIYF. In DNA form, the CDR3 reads TGTGCCTGGAGCCGGGACTCTGGATCTGGAAACACCATATATTTT.